This T cell receptor (beta chain) originates from a study of blood T cell repertoires in COVID-19. On the study more broadly: Samples representing acute and convalescent COVID-19 were sourced from the United States, Italy and Spain. T cells, B-cell-depleted T cells, or PBMCs provided the cDNA or gDNA that served as material.

Original data processing: Counts of nucleated cells, estimated from reference gene primer amplification, were obtained. Some clones are missing from TCRdb's copy, which holds only in-frame ones; the method was immunoSEQ multiplex PCR. Clone size and V and J calls were adopted from that table, with D and trimming inferred from the DNA. The table lists 200,000 to 250,000 clones, 70% to 90% of them singletons. The germline V gene encodes CDR1 DFQATT and CDR2 SNEGSKA (reference sequence). This CDR3 contains 10 residues. On this clone itself: Germline and junction disagree at one end, which may indicate a read error.

The chain couples TRBV20-1 to TRBJ1-2, with a tentative D call TRBD1 (6 bases). Sequencing was performed on peripheral blood. This receptor was taken from a woman between 70 and 85 years old with active or convalescent COVID-19. The CDR3 nucleotides read TGCAGTGCCCAGGGGCAGGACACCGTCTTC. This sequence encodes CSAQGQDTVF.